This T cell receptor (beta chain) was sequenced in a study of resident and recirculating memory T cells in vitiligo. Study results and limitations: Non-conserved TCRs across sites and patients suggested distinct clones per lesion. Clonality differed among vitiligo lesions, with no unique dominant clone.

About this clone: The target antigen is unknown.

Unmatched junction bases numbered 6, after V lost 7 bases and J lost 2 bases. The CDR3 runs 15 residues. The germline gives CDR1 WSHSY, CDR2 SAAADI. No patient showed confetti depigmentation, a clinical sign of active disease. Clones were read by immunoSEQ multiplex PCR, and TCRdb kept only the in-frame ones, dropping some. The sample yields around 78,000 clones, 92% seen once. V is TRBV10-2 and J is TRBJ1-2, with 11 nucleotides matching TRBD1. This TCR derives from a male donor with vitiligo. Sequencing used blood. The CDR3 DNA is TGCGCCAGCATTGATGGGACAGGGGGGAACTATGGCTACACCTTC. This encodes CASIDGTGGNYGYTF.